This T cell receptor (beta chain) was recovered during a study of radiotherapy plus CTLA-4 blockade in lung cancer. Study-wide results and limits: In blood, TCR clones derived from the tumor expanded after radiotherapy plus ipilimumab.

Concerning this clone itself: What it binds is not known.

Libraries were prepared by immunoSEQ multiplex PCR; TCRdb keeps only in-frame clonotypes and omits some of them. The table shows 60,000 to 70,000 clones, with around 80% occurring only once. Between the trimmed V and J ends, which lost 2 bases and 3 bases, there was a span of 16 bases. Germline-derived CDR1 and CDR2 are SNHLY and FYNNEI. The CDR3 has 16 amino acids. This TCR derives from a human donor with non-small cell lung cancer who had a complete response to radiotherapy plus ipilimumab. The sample here was peripheral blood, taken from a patient treated with radiotherapy plus ipilimumab. V usage is TRBV2 and J usage is TRBJ1-2, with TRBD1 as a possible D gene (6 bases). CDR3 DNA: TGTGCCAGCAGTGAACATCGTAGGGGGGAGGACTATGGCTACACCTTC. This sequence encodes CASSEHRRGEDYGYTF. Full variable domain (missing parts from reference TRBV2 and TRBJ1-2): EPEVTQTPSHQVTQMGQEVILRCVPISNHLYFYWYRQILGQKVEFLVSFYNNEISEKSEIFDDQFSVERPDGSNFTLKIRSTKLEDSAMYFCASSEHRRGEDYGYTFGSGTRLTVV.